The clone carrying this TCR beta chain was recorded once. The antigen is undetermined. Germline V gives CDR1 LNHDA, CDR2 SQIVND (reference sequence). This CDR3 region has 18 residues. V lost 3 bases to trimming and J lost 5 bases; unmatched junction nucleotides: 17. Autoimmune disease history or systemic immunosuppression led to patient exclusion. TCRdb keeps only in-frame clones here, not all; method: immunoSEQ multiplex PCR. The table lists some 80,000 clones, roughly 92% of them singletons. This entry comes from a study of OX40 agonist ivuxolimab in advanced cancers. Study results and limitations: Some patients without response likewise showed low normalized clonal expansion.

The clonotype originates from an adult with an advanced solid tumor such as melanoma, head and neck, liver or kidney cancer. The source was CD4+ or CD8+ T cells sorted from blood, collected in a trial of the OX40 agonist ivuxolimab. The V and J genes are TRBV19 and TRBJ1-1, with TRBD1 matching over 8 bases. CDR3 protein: CASSIYGQGRRTGTEAFF. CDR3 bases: TGTGCCAGTAGTATCTACGGACAGGGACGTCGGACAGGGACTGAAGCTTTCTTT.